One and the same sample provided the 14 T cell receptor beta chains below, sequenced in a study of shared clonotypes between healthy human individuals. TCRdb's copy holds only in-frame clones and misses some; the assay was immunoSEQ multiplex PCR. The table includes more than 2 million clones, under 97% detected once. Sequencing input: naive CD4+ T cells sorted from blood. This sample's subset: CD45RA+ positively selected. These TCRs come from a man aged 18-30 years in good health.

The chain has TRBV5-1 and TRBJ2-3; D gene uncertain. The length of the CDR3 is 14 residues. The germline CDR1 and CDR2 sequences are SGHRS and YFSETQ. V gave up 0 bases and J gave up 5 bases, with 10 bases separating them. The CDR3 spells CASSLGRPEDTQYF. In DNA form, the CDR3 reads TGCGCCAGCAGCTTGGGTCGCCCGGAAGATACGCAGTATTTT.

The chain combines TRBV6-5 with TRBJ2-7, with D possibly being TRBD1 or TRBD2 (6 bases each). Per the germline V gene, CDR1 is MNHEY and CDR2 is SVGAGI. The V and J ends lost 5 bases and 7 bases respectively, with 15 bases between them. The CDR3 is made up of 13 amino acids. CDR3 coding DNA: TGTGCCAGCAGTAGGGGGGCCGGGGGAGAGCAGTACTTC. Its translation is CASSRGAGGEQYF.

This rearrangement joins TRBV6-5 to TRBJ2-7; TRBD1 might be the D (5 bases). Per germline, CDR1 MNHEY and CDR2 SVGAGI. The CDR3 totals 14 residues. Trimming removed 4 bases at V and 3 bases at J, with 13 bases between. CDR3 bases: TGTGCCAGCAGTTTGCAGGGCTCCTACTACGAGCAGTACTTC. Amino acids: CASSLQGSYYEQYF.

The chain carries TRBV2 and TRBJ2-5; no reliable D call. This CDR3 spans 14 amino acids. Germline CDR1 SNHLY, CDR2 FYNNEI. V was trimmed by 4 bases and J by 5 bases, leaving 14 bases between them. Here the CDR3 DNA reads TGTGCCAGCAGTGGGAACAAGGTGGGGGAGACCCAGTACTTC. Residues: CASSGNKVGETQYF. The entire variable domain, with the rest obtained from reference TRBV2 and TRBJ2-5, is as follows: EPEVTQTPSHQVTQMGQEVILRCVPISNHLYFYWYRQILGQKVEFLVSFYNNEISEKSEIFDDQFSVERPDGSNFTLKIRSTKLEDSAMYFCASSGNKVGETQYFGPGTRLLVL.

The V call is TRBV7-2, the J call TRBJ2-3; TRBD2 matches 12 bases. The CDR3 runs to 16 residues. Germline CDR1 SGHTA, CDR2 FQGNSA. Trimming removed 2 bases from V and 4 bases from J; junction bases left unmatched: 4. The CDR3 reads CASSLSSGRASDTQYF. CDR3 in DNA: TGTGCCAGCAGCTTATCTAGCGGGAGGGCCTCAGATACGCAGTATTTT.

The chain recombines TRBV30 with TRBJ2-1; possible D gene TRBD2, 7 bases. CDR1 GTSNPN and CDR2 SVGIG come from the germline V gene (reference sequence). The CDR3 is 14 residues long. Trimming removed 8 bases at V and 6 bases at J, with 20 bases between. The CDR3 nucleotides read TGTGCCGCCCAAAGGGGGGGGTTTGGCAATGAGCAGTTCTTC. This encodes CAAQRGGFGNEQFF.

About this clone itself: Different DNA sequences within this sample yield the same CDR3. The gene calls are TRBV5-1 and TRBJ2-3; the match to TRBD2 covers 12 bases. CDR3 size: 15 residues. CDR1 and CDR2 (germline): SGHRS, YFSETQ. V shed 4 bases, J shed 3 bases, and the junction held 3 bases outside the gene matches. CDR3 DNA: TGCGCCAGCAGCCTGGGACTAGCGGGTACAGATACGCAGTATTTT. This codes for CASSLGLAGTDTQYF.

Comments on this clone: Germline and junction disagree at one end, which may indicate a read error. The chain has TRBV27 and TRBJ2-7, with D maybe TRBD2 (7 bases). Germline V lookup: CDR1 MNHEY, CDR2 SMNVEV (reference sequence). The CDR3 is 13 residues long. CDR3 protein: CASSLSFGGQGHF. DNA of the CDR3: TGTGCCAGCAGTTTATCCTTCGGGGGGCAGGGGCACTTC.

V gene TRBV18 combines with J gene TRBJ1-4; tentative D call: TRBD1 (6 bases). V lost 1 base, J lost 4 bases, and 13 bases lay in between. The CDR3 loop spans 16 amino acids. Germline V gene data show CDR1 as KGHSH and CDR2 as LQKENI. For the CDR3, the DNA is TGTGCCAGCTCACCACGGAGACAGGCATATAATGAAAAACTGTTTTTT. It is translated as CASSPRRQAYNEKLFF.

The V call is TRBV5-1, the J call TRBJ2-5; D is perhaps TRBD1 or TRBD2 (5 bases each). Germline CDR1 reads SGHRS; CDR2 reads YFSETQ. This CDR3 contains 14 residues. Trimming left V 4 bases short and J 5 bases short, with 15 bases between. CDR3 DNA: TGCGCCAGCAGCCCAGAGGGGCGAGGGGAGACCCAGTACTTC. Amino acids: CASSPEGRGETQYF. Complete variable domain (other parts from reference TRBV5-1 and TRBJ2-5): KAGVTQTPRYLIKTRGQQVTLSCSPISGHRSVSWYQQTPGQGLQFLFEYFSETQRNKGNFPGRFSGRQFSNSRSEMNVSTLELGDSALYLCASSPEGRGETQYFGPGTRLLVL.

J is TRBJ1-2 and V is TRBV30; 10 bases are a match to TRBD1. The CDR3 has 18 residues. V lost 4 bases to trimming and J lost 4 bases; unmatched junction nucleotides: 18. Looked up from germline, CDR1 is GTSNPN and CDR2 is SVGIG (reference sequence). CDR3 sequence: CAWTPRPPGTGDGYGYTF. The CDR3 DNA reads TGTGCCTGGACCCCTCGACCCCCCGGGACAGGGGACGGCTATGGCTACACCTTC.

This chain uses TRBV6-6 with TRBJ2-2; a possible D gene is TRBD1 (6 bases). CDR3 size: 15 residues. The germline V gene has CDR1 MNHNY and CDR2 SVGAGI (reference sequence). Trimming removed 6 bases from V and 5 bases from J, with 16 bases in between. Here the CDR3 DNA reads TGTGCCAGCAGGCCCACAGGGATGGGGACCGGGGAGCTGTTTTTT. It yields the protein CASRPTGMGTGELFF.

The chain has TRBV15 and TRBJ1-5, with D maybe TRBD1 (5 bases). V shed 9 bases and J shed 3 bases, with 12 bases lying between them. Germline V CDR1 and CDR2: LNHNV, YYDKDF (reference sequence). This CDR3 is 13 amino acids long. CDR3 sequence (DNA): TGTGCCACTGGGACGGATATCAATCAGCCCCAGCATTTT. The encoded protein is CATGTDINQPQHF.

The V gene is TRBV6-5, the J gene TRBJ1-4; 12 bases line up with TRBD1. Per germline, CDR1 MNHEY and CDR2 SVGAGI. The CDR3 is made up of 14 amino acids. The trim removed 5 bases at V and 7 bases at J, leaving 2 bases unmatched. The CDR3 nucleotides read TGTGCCAGCAGTATGGGACAGGGGGCTGAAAAACTGTTTTTT. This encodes CASSMGQGAEKLFF.